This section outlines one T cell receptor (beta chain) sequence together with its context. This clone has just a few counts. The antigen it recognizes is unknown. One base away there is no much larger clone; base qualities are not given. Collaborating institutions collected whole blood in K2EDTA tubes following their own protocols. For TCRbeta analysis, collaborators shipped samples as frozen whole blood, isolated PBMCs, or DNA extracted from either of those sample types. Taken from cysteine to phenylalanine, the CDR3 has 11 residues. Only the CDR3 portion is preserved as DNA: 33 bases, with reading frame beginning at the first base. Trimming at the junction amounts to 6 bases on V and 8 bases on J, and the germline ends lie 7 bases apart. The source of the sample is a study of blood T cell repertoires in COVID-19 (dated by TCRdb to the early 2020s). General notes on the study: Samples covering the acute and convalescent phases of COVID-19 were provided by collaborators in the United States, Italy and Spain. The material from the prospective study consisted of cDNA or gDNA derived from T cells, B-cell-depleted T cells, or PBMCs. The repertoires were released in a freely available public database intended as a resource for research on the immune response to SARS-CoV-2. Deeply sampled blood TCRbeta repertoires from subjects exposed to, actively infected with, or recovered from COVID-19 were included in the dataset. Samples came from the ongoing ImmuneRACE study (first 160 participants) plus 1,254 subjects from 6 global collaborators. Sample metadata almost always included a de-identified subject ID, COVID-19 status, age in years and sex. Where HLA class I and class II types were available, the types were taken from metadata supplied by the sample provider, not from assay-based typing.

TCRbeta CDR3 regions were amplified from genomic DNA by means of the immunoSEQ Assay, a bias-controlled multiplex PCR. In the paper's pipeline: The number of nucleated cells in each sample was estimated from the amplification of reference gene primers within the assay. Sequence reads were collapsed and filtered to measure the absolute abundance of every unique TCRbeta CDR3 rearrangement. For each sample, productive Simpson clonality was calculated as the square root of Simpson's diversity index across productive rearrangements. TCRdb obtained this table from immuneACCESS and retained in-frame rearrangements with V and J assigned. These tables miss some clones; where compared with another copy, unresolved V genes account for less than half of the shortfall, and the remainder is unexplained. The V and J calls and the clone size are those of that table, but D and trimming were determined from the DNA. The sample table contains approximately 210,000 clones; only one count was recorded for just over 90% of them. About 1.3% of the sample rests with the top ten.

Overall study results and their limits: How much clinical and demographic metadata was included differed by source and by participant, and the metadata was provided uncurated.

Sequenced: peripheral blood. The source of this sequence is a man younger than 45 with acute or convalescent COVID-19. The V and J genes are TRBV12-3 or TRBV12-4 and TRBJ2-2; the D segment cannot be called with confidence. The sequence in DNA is TGTGCCAGCAGCCCTTATGGGGAGCTGTTTTTT. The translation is CASSPYGELFF.